The clone carrying this TCR beta chain was picked up many times. Time point: newly diagnosed GD, antithyroid drugs for less than 3 months. The TCR library was made from RNA extracted from PBMCs. To make TCR beta libraries, researchers used iRepertoire HTBI primers and Arm-PCR of CDR3 regions. Each CDR3 protein gets one entry after TCRdb re-called the multiplex PCR reads with MiXCR. The repertoire has approximately 400,000 distinct CDR3 sequences, 12% of them found once; the top ten carry approximately 19%. This sample was included in a study of regulatory T cells in long-lasting Graves disease. Study-wide background: Freshly diagnosed Graves' patients had used antithyroid drugs for under 3 months.

The germline V gene has CDR1 SGHTA and CDR2 FQGNSA. The CDR3 contains 13 residues. The V segment lost 5 bases and the J segment 7 bases; nucleotides outside the gene matches: 7. These data are also associated with another study on T cells in Graves' hyperthyroidism and ophthalmopathy. From that report: Blood held most thyroid clonotypes expanded above 0.001 frequency.

The chain combines TRBV7-2 with TRBJ2-5; 7 bases align to TRBD1. This TCR was sampled from a woman under 30 with Graves disease. The material was peripheral blood mononuclear cells (PBMCs), obtained at new diagnosis, from a patient treated with antithyroid drugs. The CDR3 DNA is TGTGCCAGCAGCCTAACAAGACAGGGGACCCAGTACTTC. Protein: CASSLTRQGTQYF.